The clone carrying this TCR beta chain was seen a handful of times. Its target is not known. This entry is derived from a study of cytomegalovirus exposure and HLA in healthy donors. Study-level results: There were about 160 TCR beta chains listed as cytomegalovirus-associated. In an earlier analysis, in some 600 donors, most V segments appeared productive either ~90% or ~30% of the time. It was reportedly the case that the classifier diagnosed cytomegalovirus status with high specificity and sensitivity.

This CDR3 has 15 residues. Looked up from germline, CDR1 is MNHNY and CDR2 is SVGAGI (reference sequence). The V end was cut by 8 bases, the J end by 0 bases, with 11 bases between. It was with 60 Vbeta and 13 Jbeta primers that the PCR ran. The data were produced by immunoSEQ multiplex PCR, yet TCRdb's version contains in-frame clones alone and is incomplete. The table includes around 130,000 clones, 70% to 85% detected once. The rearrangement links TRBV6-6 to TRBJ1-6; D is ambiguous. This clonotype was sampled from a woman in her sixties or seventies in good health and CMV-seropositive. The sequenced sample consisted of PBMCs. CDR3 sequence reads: CASLYGSSYNSPLHF. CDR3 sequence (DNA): TGTGCCAGCCTATACGGGAGCTCCTATAATTCACCCCTCCACTTT.